The 27 T cell receptor beta chains below were found in one sample sequenced in a study of cytotoxic CD8 clonotypes in ibrutinib-treated CLL (dated by TCRdb to the early 2020s). The protocol used for the library was the immunoSEQ multiplex PCR assay. TCRdb retrieved this table from immuneACCESS and kept in-frame rearrangements only. Not all clones are present; in checked studies, unresolved V genes account for under half, and no reason is known for the remainder. The sample table holds approximately 32,000 clones, of which more than 65% were seen once. Clones ranked in the top ten supply roughly a quarter of the sample. Sequenced here: PBMCs, sampled before ibrutinib treatment. Receptor source: a human donor with chronic lymphocytic leukemia.

The chain recombines TRBV7-2 with TRBJ2-2; D is unresolved. CDR1 is SGHTA, CDR2 FQGNSA, per germline. The CDR3 is 12 amino acids. V was trimmed by 1 base and J by 11 bases, leaving 8 bases between them. CDR3 bases: TGTGCCAGCAGCTTAGAACGGGTTGAGCTGTTTTTT. It translates to CASSLERVELFF.

The rearrangement joins TRBV7-9 to TRBJ1-2; no clear D gene. Germline values: CDR1 SEHNR, CDR2 FQNEAQ (reference sequence). This CDR3 contains 11 residues. Trimming pared 5 bases from V and 8 bases from J, leaving 9 bases between. The CDR3 protein is CASSLEGGYTF. CDR3 nucleotides: TGTGCCAGCAGCCTCGAAGGGGGCTACACCTTC.

The sample holds a few counts of this clone. This chain joins TRBV27 and TRBJ1-1; D is ambiguous. There are 16 residues in the CDR3. V lost 1 base, J lost 0 bases, and 12 bases lay in between. Germline V gene sequence: CDR1 MNHEY, CDR2 SMNVEV (reference sequence). The CDR3 protein is CASSLLRGYMNTEAFF. CDR3 nucleotide sequence: TGTGCCAGCAGTTTATTAAGAGGATACATGAACACTGAAGCTTTCTTT.

This clone turned up a few times. The rearrangement uses TRBV28 and TRBJ1-5; D uncertain. Trimming took 5 bases from V and 6 from J, leaving 17 bases between them. The CDR3 totals 15 residues. Germline CDR1 reads MDHEN; CDR2 reads SYDVKM. The CDR3 loop reads CASSPVGEGIQPQHF. The CDR3 coding sequence is TGTGCCAGCAGTCCCGTCGGGGAGGGTATTCAGCCCCAGCATTTT.

This chain uses TRBV5-1 with TRBJ1-4, with D possibly TRBD1 on 5 matching bases. V shed 7 bases and J shed 1 base, with 14 bases lying between them. CDR1 is SGHRS, CDR2 YFSETQ, per germline. The CDR3 covers 15 residues. CDR3 protein: CASGNQGLTNEKLFF. The CDR3 coding sequence is TGCGCCAGCGGTAACCAGGGTTTAACTAATGAAAAACTGTTTTTT.

This clone was observed a handful of times. V usage is TRBV15 and J usage is TRBJ1-2; possibly TRBD1 for D (5 bases). Germline values: CDR1 LNHNV, CDR2 YYDKDF (reference sequence). This CDR3 contains 13 residues. V shed 1 base and J shed 5 bases, with 8 bases lying between them. DNA of the CDR3: TGTGCCACCAGCAGAGCAGGGATTTATGGCTACACCTTC. Its protein product is CATSRAGIYGYTF.

This chain's CDR3 is CASSIRGTRQETQYF. The CDR3 DNA is TGTGCCAGTAGTATTCGGGGGACGCGCCAAGAGACCCAGTACTTC. V gene TRBV19 combines with J gene TRBJ2-5, with D tentatively TRBD2 (6 bases). V gave up 3 bases and J gave up 1 base, with 12 bases separating them. This CDR3 comprises 15 residues. CDR1 and CDR2 from the germline V gene are LNHDA and SQIVND (reference sequence).

V and J are TRBV7-9 and TRBJ1-1; D perhaps matches TRBD1 (6 bases). This CDR3 has 15 amino acids. Between the trimmed V and J ends, which lost 1 base and 1 base, there was a span of 10 bases. Germline V gene data show CDR1 as SEHNR and CDR2 as FQNEAQ (reference sequence). This CDR3 reads CASSLVLGQNTEAFF. The CDR3 DNA is TGTGCCAGCAGCTTAGTACTGGGACAGAACACTGAAGCTTTCTTT. The full variable domain, rest sourced from reference TRBV7-9 and TRBJ1-1, is DTGVSQNPRHKITKRGQNVTFRCDPISEHNRLYWYRQTLGQGPEFLTYFQNEAQLEKSRLLSDRFSAERPKGSFSTLEIQRTEQGDSAMYLCASSLVLGQNTEAFFGQGTRLTVV.

The rearrangement links TRBV12-1 to TRBJ2-2; TRBD1 is taken as the D call from the table, unchecked against the DNA. TRBV12-1 is a recognized pseudogene. The CDR3 length is 14 residues. In DNA form, the CDR3 reads TGTGCCAGAGGACCAGGGCCGAACACCGGGGAGCTGTTTTTT. It yields the protein CARGPGPNTGELFF.

The gene calls are TRBV7-2 and TRBJ1-1; 8 nucleotides line up with TRBD1. This CDR3 comprises 14 residues. Germline V CDR1 and CDR2: SGHTA, FQGNSA. J lost 5 bases, V lost 5 bases, and 7 bases had no gene match. Written as DNA, the CDR3 is TGTGCCAGCAGCGGGCCAGGGGGCGAGACTGAAGCTTTCTTT. This encodes CASSGPGGETEAFF.

The chain couples TRBV7-2 to TRBJ1-2; D perhaps matches TRBD1 (5 bases). Trimming removed 1 base from V and 8 bases from J, with 11 bases in between. CDR1 is SGHTA, CDR2 FQGNSA, per germline. The CDR3 loop spans 13 amino acids. CDR3 protein: CASSLVEGAGYTF. The CDR3 DNA follows: TGTGCCAGCAGCTTAGTTGAAGGGGCCGGCTACACCTTC. The complete variable domain, with remaining parts taken from reference TRBV7-2 and TRBJ1-2, reads GAGVSQSPSNKVTEKGKDVELRCDPISGHTALYWYRQSLGQGLEFLIYFQGNSAPDKSGLPSDRFSAERTGGSVSTLTIQRTQQEDSAVYLCASSLVEGAGYTFGSGTRLTVV.

The J gene is TRBJ2-3, the V gene TRBV6-1; 15 nucleotides agree with TRBD2. The CDR3 contains 21 residues. Unmatched junction bases numbered 17, after V lost 2 bases and J lost 5 bases. The germline V gene has CDR1 MNHNS and CDR2 SASEGT. DNA for the CDR3: TGTGCCAGCAGTGAACTCTTTGTCGGGACTAGCGGGGGGACTGGAGGAGATACGCAGTATTTT. It codes for CASSELFVGTSGGTGGDTQYF.

The CDR3 nucleotides are TGTGCCAGCAGCCCGGACGTAGATACGCAGTATTTT. It is translated as CASSPDVDTQYF. The chain recombines TRBV7-9 with TRBJ2-3; D is uncertain. V was clipped by 5 bases and J by 5 bases, with 8 bases between them. This CDR3 contains 12 residues. Per germline, CDR1 SEHNR and CDR2 FQNEAQ (reference sequence).

The chain carries TRBV2 and TRBJ1-6, with 8 bases lining up with TRBD1. V lost 5 bases, J lost 0 bases, and 9 bases stayed unmatched. CDR3 length: 18 amino acids. Germline V gene lookup returns CDR1 SNHLY and CDR2 FYNNEI. CDR3 sequence (DNA): TGTGCCAGCAGTTGGGACAGGAGAGACGTCTCCTATAATTCACCCCTCCACTTT. It encodes CASSWDRRDVSYNSPLHF.

The chain couples TRBV30 to TRBJ2-1; 8 bases are a match to TRBD1. The CDR3 has 14 amino acids. Germline V gene lookup returns CDR1 GTSNPN and CDR2 SVGIG (reference sequence). V lost 3 bases and J lost 1; bases outside the gene matches: 2. The CDR3: CAWRGTGSYNEQFF. CDR3 nucleotides: TGTGCCTGGAGGGGGACAGGTTCCTACAATGAGCAGTTCTTC.

The chain recombines TRBV2 with TRBJ2-4; D perhaps matches TRBD1 (6 bases). V was clipped by 2 bases and J by 7 bases, with 12 bases between them. The V gene's germline CDR1 is SNHLY and CDR2 FYNNEI. CDR3 length: 14 residues. CDR3 DNA sequence: TGTGCCAGCAGTGAAAGGACCACAGGGAACATTCAGTACTTC. It is translated as CASSERTTGNIQYF. The full variable domain, in which reference TRBV2 and TRBJ2-4 provide the parts outside the CDR3, is EPEVTQTPSHQVTQMGQEVILRCVPISNHLYFYWYRQILGQKVEFLVSFYNNEISEKSEIFDDQFSVERPDGSNFTLKIRSTKLEDSAMYFCASSERTTGNIQYFGAGTRLSVL.

This chain uses TRBV18 with TRBJ2-7; unclear D gene. The CDR3 is 14 amino acids. Per the germline V gene, CDR1 is KGHSH and CDR2 is LQKENI. Trimming left V 3 bases short and J 1 base short, with 10 bases between. CDR3 region: CASSPLSSSYEQYF. CDR3 DNA: TGTGCCAGCTCACCCCTCAGTAGTTCCTACGAGCAGTACTTC.

This chain connects TRBV9 to TRBJ2-3, with D possibly TRBD2 on 6 matching bases. CDR3 length: 15 residues. V lost 4 bases to trimming and J lost 0 bases, with 12 bases between them. Germline CDR1 reads SGDLS; CDR2 reads YYNGEE. CDR3 protein: CASSLTGVSTDTQYF. The CDR3 coding sequence is TGTGCCAGCAGCTTGACGGGAGTTAGCACAGATACGCAGTATTTT.

This clone was seen only a few times. V and J are TRBV5-1 and TRBJ1-4, with D unresolved. The V gene lost 1 base and the J gene lost 4 bases, with 11 bases spanning the gap. CDR1 is SGHRS and CDR2 is YFSETQ in the germline V gene. This CDR3 contains 15 residues. The CDR3 is CASSLWTENNEKLFF. As DNA, the CDR3 is TGCGCCAGCAGCTTGTGGACGGAAAATAATGAAAAACTGTTTTTT.

The V call is TRBV7-2, the J call TRBJ1-2, with 7 positions matching TRBD1. CDR3 length: 15 residues. The J segment lost 3 bases and the V segment lost 0 bases, leaving 4 bases of the junction unmatched. Germline V gives CDR1 SGHTA, CDR2 FQGNSA. CDR3 in DNA: TGTGCCAGCAGCTTAGCAGCAGGGGGGGACTATGGCTACACCTTC. Translating gives CASSLAAGGDYGYTF.

V is TRBV6-1 and J is TRBJ2-1, with D unclear. Deletions cut 8 bases from V and 2 bases from J, with 7 bases between. The CDR3 is 12 amino acids. From germline, CDR1 is MNHNS and CDR2 SASEGT. The CDR3 sequence: CASSLTYNEQFF. CDR3 bases: TGTGCCAGCTCCCTGACCTACAATGAGCAGTTCTTC.

This rearrangement joins TRBV15 to TRBJ2-2; D is perhaps TRBD2 (5 bases). The CDR3 has 16 residues. The germline gives CDR1 LNHNV, CDR2 YYDKDF (reference sequence). The V end was cut by 0 bases, the J end by 3 bases, with 11 bases between. In nucleotides, the CDR3 is TGTGCCACCAGCAGAGATTCTTCGGGGTACACCGGGGAGCTGTTTTTT. It yields the protein CATSRDSSGYTGELFF. The whole variable domain, remainder taken from reference TRBV15 and TRBJ2-2, is DAMVIQNPRYQVTQFGKPVTLSCSQTLNHNVMYWYQQKSSQAPKLLFHYYDKDFNNEADTPDNFQSRRPNTSFCFLDIRSPGLGDTAMYLCATSRDSSGYTGELFFGEGSRLTVL.

The genes are TRBV5-1 and TRBJ2-1; 7 bases match TRBD1. The CDR3 is 14 residues long. Per the germline V gene, CDR1 is SGHRS and CDR2 is YFSETQ. V trimming: 4 bases; J trimming: 12 bases; junction bases outside the gene matches: 13. The CDR3 nucleotides are TGCGCCAGCAGCCCACCGACCGACAGGGCGGGGCAGTTCTTC. It encodes CASSPPTDRAGQFF.

The chain carries TRBV30 and TRBJ2-3; the D is unclear. The ends were cut back, 0 bases at V and 4 bases at J, with 5 bases in the middle. This CDR3 region has 12 residues. Per germline, CDR1 GTSNPN and CDR2 SVGIG (reference sequence). CDR3 sequence (DNA): TGTGCCTGGAGTGTTTGGGCAGATACGCAGTATTTT. Translated, it gives CAWSVWADTQYF.

V usage is TRBV4-2 and J usage is TRBJ2-7; tentatively, D is TRBD1 (6 bases). From germline, CDR1 is LGHNA and CDR2 YNFKEQ. The CDR3 contains 16 residues. With 2 bases removed from V and 0 bases from J, the gap between germline ends came to 14 bases. CDR3 coding DNA: TGTGCCAGCAGCCAACAAATGAGGACAGACTCCTACGAGCAGTACTTC. Translated: CASSQQMRTDSYEQYF.

The rearrangement links TRBV11-1 to TRBJ2-7; TRBD1 matches at 8 bases. The V segment lost 1 base and the J segment 3 bases; nucleotides outside the gene matches: 5. The CDR3 spans 15 residues. Germline lookup yields CDR1 SGHAT and CDR2 FQDESV (reference sequence). The CDR3 DNA is TGTGCCAGCAGCTTAGGCTCAGGGGGCTTCTACGAGCAGTACTTC. As protein: CASSLGSGGFYEQYF.

V gene TRBV5-1 combines with J gene TRBJ2-5; 12 bases are a match to TRBD1. Germline trimming cut 4 bases from V and 5 bases from J; bases unmatched to any gene: 3. The CDR3 sequence is 14 residues long. CDR1 and CDR2 (germline): SGHRS, YFSETQ. The CDR3 is CASSGTGGAETQYF. The CDR3 nucleotides are TGCGCCAGCAGCGGGACAGGGGGCGCCGAGACCCAGTACTTC.